This entry concerns a single T cell receptor beta chain. Antigen unknown. This sample stems from a study of identical twins. V dropped 0 bases and J dropped 7 bases, with 13 bases sitting between them. The CDR3 is 14 residues long. CDR1 and CDR2 (germline): DFQATT, SNEGSKA (reference sequence). Notes on the study in general: A lower insertion count was a feature of abundant cord blood beta clonotypes, with no such feature in memory repertoires.

One entry per CDR3 protein results from TCRdb running MiXCR on the 5' RACE reads. The data show about 730,000 distinct CDR3 sequences, around 21% seen once. The data also belong to a second study, concerning T cells expressing NK-cell markers. As that study records: HCMV specificity of the expanded NKG2C+ T cell clones was not established.

This rearrangement joins TRBV20-1 to TRBJ2-1; unclear D gene. The material sequenced was PBMCs. The receptor was derived from a woman aged 18-29 years in good health. Here the CDR3 reads CSARDEPGRNEQFF. The CDR3 DNA reads as TGCAGTGCTAGAGATGAACCGGGCCGGAATGAGCAGTTCTTC.